Listed below are T cell receptor beta chains from one sample, sequenced in a study of blood T cell repertoires in COVID-19. Measured with immunoSEQ multiplex PCR; TCRdb has only the in-frame clones, and not every one. The sample includes roughly 290,000 clones, roughly nine tenths of them seen just once. The sequenced sample consisted of PBMCs or T cells enriched from blood (not recorded which). The receptor set was obtained from a middle-aged woman who had recovered from COVID-19. CDR3s include the opening cysteine and the closing phenylalanine or tryptophan. Each record gives: clone size, D gene, J gene, V gene, CDR3 protein, CDR3 DNA. A D gene is named only where the DNA matches it firmly. Rows may omit the clone size; those that give it use once, few, many or a size class.

NA TRBD2 TRBJ2-7 TRBV15 CATILNGLAEPYEQYF TGTGCCACCATCCTAAACGGACTAGCGGAACCCTACGAGCAGTACTTC
NA NA TRBJ1-6 TRBV15 CATGGMNSPLHF TGTGCCACCGGAGGGATGAATTCACCCCTCCACTTT
NA NA TRBJ2-1 TRBV9 CASSPRPGGYNEQFF TGTGCCAGCAGCCCCAGACCCGGGGGCTACAATGAGCAGTTCTTC
NA TRBD1 TRBJ1-2 TRBV5-1 CASSTTGTGGHGYTF TGCGCCAGCAGCACAACCGGGACAGGGGGTCACGGCTACACCTTC
NA NA TRBJ1-1 TRBV9 CASSVASGREAFRNTEAFF TGTGCCAGCAGCGTAGCCTCGGGGAGGGAGGCTTTTCGTAATACTGAAGCTTTCTTT
NA NA TRBJ2-7 TRBV7-2 CASSLDFYEQYF TGTGCCAGCAGCTTGGACTTTTACGAGCAGTACTTC
NA TRBD1 TRBJ1-4 TRBV2 CARQGNTATNEKLFF TGTGCCAGACAGGGGAACACAGCAACTAATGAAAAACTGTTTTTT
NA TRBD1 TRBJ1-2 TRBV9 CASSVAQGLNYGYTF TGTGCCAGCAGCGTCGCACAGGGGCTTAACTATGGCTACACCTTC
NA TRBD2 TRBJ2-3 TRBV4-3 CASSHGTSGANTDTQYF TGCGCCAGCAGCCACGGGACTAGCGGGGCCAACACAGATACGCAGTATTTT
NA NA TRBJ2-1 TRBV4-1 CASSQEVGAFYNEQFF TGCGCCAGCAGCCAAGAGGTCGGAGCTTTTTACAATGAGCAGTTCTTC
NA NA TRBJ1-5 TRBV19 CASSIGWGRGQPQHF TGTGCCAGTAGTATAGGTTGGGGCAGGGGTCAGCCCCAGCATTTT
NA NA TRBJ2-2 TRBV7-2 CASSLRGTNTGELFF TGTGCCAGCAGCTTAAGGGGAACGAACACCGGGGAGCTGTTTTTT
NA NA TRBJ1-2 TRBV6-5 CASSYKTGTNYGYTF TGTGCCAGCAGTTACAAAACAGGGACTAACTATGGCTACACCTTC
NA TRBD1 TRBJ2-6 TRBV11-2 CASSSGTGFSGANVLTF TGTGCCAGCAGCTCCGGGACAGGATTCTCTGGGGCCAACGTCCTGACTTTC
once NA TRBJ1-1 TRBV19 CASRRREGTEAFF TGTGCCAGTAGGAGGAGGGAGGGCACTGAAGCTTTCTTT
NA TRBD1 TRBJ2-3 TRBV27 CASKRTGRSSGTDTQYF TGTGCCAGTAAAAGGACAGGGCGTTCCTCTGGCACAGATACGCAGTATTTT
NA TRBD1 TRBJ1-4 TRBV2 CATHPGSGGARNEKLFF TGTGCCACCCACCCTGGGTCAGGGGGCGCCCGTAATGAAAAACTGTTTTTT
NA TRBD1 TRBJ1-1 TRBV6-6 CASSKGGADTEAFF TGTGCCAGCAGTAAAGGGGGCGCAGATACTGAAGCTTTCTTT
once TRBD2 TRBJ2-5 TRBV5-1 CASRTGTSGGETQYF TGCGCCAGCAGGACTGGGACTAGCGGGGGGGAGACCCAGTACTTC
NA NA TRBJ1-2 TRBV7-6 CASSPGAGNYGYTF TGTGCCAGCAGCCCAGGGGCAGGGAACTATGGCTACACCTTC
NA NA TRBJ2-1 TRBV2 CASRADREQFF TGTGCCAGCAGGGCTGATCGCGAGCAGTTCTTC
NA TRBD1 TRBJ2-3 TRBV20-1 CSASLGTDLTDTQYF TGCAGTGCTAGTCTCGGGACAGATCTCACAGATACGCAGTATTTT
NA TRBD1 TRBJ2-3 TRBV19 CASSVRTGGGTDTQYF TGTGCCAGTAGTGTAAGGACAGGGGGCGGCACAGATACGCAGTATTTT
NA TRBD2 TRBJ2-1 TRBV2 CASGGLGGYNEQFF TGTGCCAGCGGGGGACTAGGGGGATACAATGAGCAGTTCTTC
NA TRBD1 TRBJ2-3 TRBV6-1 CASSEEDRGRGGTQYF TGTGCCAGCAGTGAAGAGGACAGGGGGCGCGGAGGAACGCAGTATTTT
NA NA TRBJ1-6 TRBV12-5 CASGASGGGVSPLHF TGTGCTAGTGGTGCGTCCGGAGGGGGGGTCTCACCCCTCCACTTT
NA TRBD1 TRBJ1-5 TRBV3-1/TRBV3-2 CASSEQGSNQPQHF TGTGCCAGCAGCGAACAGGGGAGCAATCAGCCCCAGCATTTT
NA NA TRBJ1-6 TRBV7-8 CASSQFGQYNSPLHF TGTGCCAGCAGCCAATTCGGACAGTATAATTCACCCCTCCACTTT
NA NA TRBJ1-1 TRBV6-1 CASSEGKNTEAFF TGTGCCAGCAGTGAAGGTAAGAACACTGAAGCTTTCTTT
NA NA TRBJ1-2 TRBV24-1 CATSDTDSGGYTF TGTGCCACCAGTGATACTGACAGTGGAGGCTACACCTTC
NA TRBD2 TRBJ2-5 TRBV6-4 CASGGLPLPKLETQYF TGTGCCAGCGGGGGACTACCCCTACCTAAGCTGGAGACCCAGTACTTC
few TRBD1 TRBJ1-2 TRBV7-2 CASSFTGAKWNYGYTF TGTGCCAGCAGCTTCACAGGGGCAAAGTGGAACTATGGCTACACCTTC
NA NA TRBJ1-1 TRBV30 CAWGRRVNTEAFF TGTGCCTGGGGTCGCAGGGTGAACACTGAAGCTTTCTTT
NA NA TRBJ2-1 TRBV7-9 CASSLASNEQFF TGTGCCAGCAGCTTAGCCTCCAATGAGCAGTTCTTC
NA TRBD1 TRBJ1-2 TRBV6-6 CASSRAPGTGNYGYTF TGTGCCAGCAGTCGAGCCCCCGGGACAGGGAATTATGGCTACACCTTC
NA NA TRBJ1-1 TRBV2 CASSEDWNTEAFF TGTGCCAGCAGTGAAGACTGGAACACTGAAGCTTTCTTT
NA TRBD1 TRBJ1-3 TRBV7-9 CASSRTGTGNTIYF TGTGCCAGCAGCAGGACAGGGACTGGAAACACCATATATTTT
NA TRBD1 TRBJ2-6 TRBV19 CASSRGSGANVLTF TGTGCCAGCAGCAGGGGGTCAGGGGCCAACGTCCTGACTTTC
NA TRBD1 TRBJ1-2 TRBV11-1 CASSDRADRGYTF TGTGCCAGCAGCGACAGGGCGGACCGTGGCTACACCTTC
NA NA TRBJ2-7 TRBV7-3 CASSRQVGEQYF TGTGCCAGCAGCCGCCAGGTAGGCGAGCAGTACTTC
NA NA TRBJ1-6 TRBV7-9 CASSLNGNSPLHF TGTGCCAGCAGCTTGAACGGGAATTCACCCCTCCACTTT